The next 20 T cell receptor beta chains were all read from a single sample in a study of CD8 T cells in Susac syndrome. An amount of RNA that ranged from roughly 0.45 to 1 ug was reverse transcribed with random hexamers. TCRdb re-called the immunoSEQ multiplex PCR reads with MiXCR, one entry per CDR3 protein. The data show 180,000 or so distinct CDR3 sequences, with around 94% seen just once and 0.13% to 0.15% held by the top ten. The specimen was CD4+ T cells from PBMCs. These receptors were obtained from a human donor in good health.

V usage is TRBV20-1 and J usage is TRBJ2-7; D not resolved. Trimming took off 0 bases at V and 3 bases at J, with 15 bases between the two ends. Germline CDR1 DFQATT, CDR2 SNEGSKA (reference sequence). CDR3 length: 15 residues. Here the CDR3 reads CSARDQTGYNYEQYF. CDR3 in DNA: TGCAGTGCTAGAGACCAAACCGGATACAACTACGAGCAGTACTTC.

The rearrangement joins TRBV14 to TRBJ1-1; D uncertain. Germline V gene lookup returns CDR1 SGHDN and CDR2 FVKESK. CDR3 length equals 11 residues. The V end lost 5 bases, the J end lost 4 bases, and 5 bases lay between the germline ends. The CDR3 DNA is TGTGCCAGCAGCGCAGGCACTGAAGCTTTCTTT. This translates into CASSAGTEAFF.

The rearrangement links TRBV6-5 to TRBJ1-1; possibly TRBD1 for D (6 bases). The CDR3 spans 13 residues. Trimming cost V 7 bases and J 4 bases, with 13 bases left between them. The germline gives CDR1 MNHEY, CDR2 SVGAGI. The CDR3 sequence is CASTLGGATEAFF. The CDR3 region has the DNA TGTGCCAGCACCCTGGGGGGGGCCACTGAAGCTTTCTTT.

The chain employs TRBV13 and TRBJ1-2; 11 bases agree with TRBD1. Germline lookup yields CDR1 PRHDT and CDR2 FYEKMQ (reference sequence). The length of the CDR3 is 15 residues. Unmatched junction bases numbered 6, after V lost 5 bases and J lost 4 bases. The CDR3 loop is CASSRGQGGIYGYTF. The CDR3 coding sequence is TGTGCCAGCAGCCGGGGACAGGGGGGGATCTATGGCTACACCTTC.

The chain carries TRBV30 and TRBJ2-5; a weak D match, TRBD2 (6 bases). This CDR3 is built from 13 residues. Germline CDR1 is GTSNPN and CDR2 is SVGIG (reference sequence). V was pared by 6 bases and J by 1 base, with 12 bases between. The CDR3 protein is CACSRDFQETQYF. The CDR3 nucleotides are TGTGCCTGTTCCCGGGACTTCCAAGAGACCCAGTACTTC.

The chain carries TRBV15 and TRBJ1-4; TRBD1 might be the D (6 bases). V was clipped by 6 bases and J by 7 bases, with 18 bases between them. The CDR3 has 15 amino acids. The germline CDR1 and CDR2 sequences are LNHNV and YYDKDF (reference sequence). The CDR3 DNA sequence: TGTGCCACCAGAGAGAAGGAGGGGGGAAGTGAAAAACTGTTTTTT. It is translated as CATREKEGGSEKLFF.

This chain uses TRBV3-1 with TRBJ1-1; D gene ambiguous. Germline lookup yields CDR1 LGHDT and CDR2 YNNKEL (reference sequence). The ends were cut back, 4 bases at V and 0 bases at J, with 15 bases in the middle. There are 16 residues in the CDR3. CDR3 in DNA: TGTGCCAGCAGCCCCACGTCGCGGGGAATGAACACTGAAGCTTTCTTT. This sequence encodes CASSPTSRGMNTEAFF. Supplemented by reference TRBV3-1 and TRBJ1-1, the full variable domain reads DTAVSQTPKYLVTQMGNDKSIKCEQNLGHDTMYWYKQDSKKFLKIMFSYNNKELIINETVPNRFSPKSPDKAHLNLHINSLELGDSAVYFCASSPTSRGMNTEAFFGQGTRLTVV.

V gene TRBV25-1 combines with J gene TRBJ2-5; the D gene is possibly TRBD1 (5 bases). V lost 5 bases, J lost 5 bases, and 9 bases lay in between. Germline V gene sequence: CDR1 MGHDK, CDR2 SYGVNS. The CDR3 sequence is 12 residues long. As DNA, the CDR3 is TGTGCCAGCAGTAAGGGGCCGGAGACCCAGTACTTC. Its protein is CASSKGPETQYF.

The chain uses TRBV27 and TRBJ2-3; TRBD2 matches 8 bases. The V segment lost 2 bases and the J segment 2 bases; nucleotides outside the gene matches: 6. The CDR3 extends over 16 amino acids. The germline gives CDR1 MNHEY, CDR2 SMNVEV (reference sequence). CDR3 in DNA: TGTGCCAGCAGTTTAACGAGCGGGGGAAACACAGATACGCAGTATTTT. Protein sequence: CASSLTSGGNTDTQYF.

The chain couples TRBV9 to TRBJ1-6; no firm D call. The length of the CDR3 is 15 residues. Germline V gives CDR1 SGDLS, CDR2 YYNGEE. The V gene lost 5 bases and the J gene lost 8 bases, with 17 bases spanning the gap. CDR3 coding DNA: TGTGCCAGCAGTGGAGGTGGCTCGGAGCATTCACCCCTCCACTTT. Encoded protein: CASSGGGSEHSPLHF. The full variable domain, rest sourced from reference TRBV9 and TRBJ1-6, is DSGVTQTPKHLITATGQRVTLRCSPRSGDLSVYWYQQSLDQGLQFLIQYYNGEERAKGNILERFSAQQFPDLHSELNLSSLELGDSALYFCASSGGGSEHSPLHFGNGTRLTVT.

This clonotype was observed once. J is TRBJ2-3 and V is TRBV5-1; 7 nucleotides line up with TRBD2. The CDR3 runs to 15 residues. The V segment lost 4 bases and the J segment 2 bases; nucleotides outside the gene matches: 7. CDR1 is SGHRS, CDR2 YFSETQ, per germline. Here the CDR3 DNA reads TGCGCCAGCAGCAACCAGGCGGGGGACACAGATACGCAGTATTTT. This translates into CASSNQAGDTDTQYF.

V gene TRBV29-1 combines with J gene TRBJ2-5; D may be TRBD1 (5 bases). CDR3 size: 12 residues. V was trimmed by 5 bases and J by 4 bases, leaving 11 bases between them. Germline lookup yields CDR1 SQVTM and CDR2 ANQGSEA. CDR3 bases: TGCAGCGTTTTGGCCAGGGTAGAGACCCAGTACTTC. Translation: CSVLARVETQYF.

This chain links TRBV24-1 with TRBJ2-5; 7 nucleotides match TRBD2. The CDR3 contains 14 residues. Germline loops: CDR1 KGHDR, CDR2 SFDVKD. V lost 7 bases to trimming and J lost 2 bases; unmatched junction nucleotides: 6. Here the CDR3 DNA reads TGTGCCACCAGATTTAGGGGACTACAAGAGACCCAGTACTTC. It encodes CATRFRGLQETQYF.

The genes are TRBV5-1 and TRBJ1-2; D remains unclear. This CDR3 comprises 13 residues. With 0 bases removed from V and 8 bases from J, the gap between germline ends came to 11 bases. Germline V gene lookup returns CDR1 SGHRS and CDR2 YFSETQ. The CDR3 sequence is CASSLVGRQGYTF. CDR3 nucleotide sequence: TGCGCCAGCAGCTTGGTGGGCAGGCAGGGCTACACCTTC. The full variable domain, its missing parts supplied by reference TRBV5-1 and TRBJ1-2, is KAGVTQTPRYLIKTRGQQVTLSCSPISGHRSVSWYQQTPGQGLQFLFEYFSETQRNKGNFPGRFSGRQFSNSRSEMNVSTLELGDSALYLCASSLVGRQGYTFGSGTRLTVV.

Written as DNA, the CDR3 is TGTGCCAGCAGCTTTAGGGGGCCCTCCTACGAGCAGTACTTC. This gives the protein CASSFRGPSYEQYF. This chain joins TRBV7-2 and TRBJ2-7; 7 positions match TRBD1. With V trimmed by 3 bases and J by 0 bases, 2 bases remained unmatched. Germline V lookup: CDR1 SGHTA, CDR2 FQGNSA. The CDR3 length is 14 residues.

A single count supports this clonotype. The gene calls are TRBV2 and TRBJ2-1; weak D call: TRBD2 (5 bases). The CDR3 loop spans 13 amino acids. Trimming pared 0 bases from V and 9 bases from J, leaving 9 bases between. Germline assignment: CDR1 SNHLY and CDR2 FYNNEI. CDR3 sequence (DNA): TGTGCCAGCAGTGAAGCGAGAGGGCTTGAGCAGTTCTTC. It yields the protein CASSEARGLEQFF.

The genes are TRBV6-2 or TRBV6-3 and TRBJ2-6; TRBD1 is a possible D gene (6 bases). Deletions cut 6 bases from V and 0 bases from J, with 9 bases between. CDR1 and CDR2 (germline): MNHEY, SVGEGT. The CDR3 loop spans 15 amino acids. CDR3 loop: CASSGTPSGANVLTF. CDR3 nucleotide sequence: TGTGCCAGCAGCGGGACACCCTCTGGGGCCAACGTCCTGACTTTC.

The gene calls are TRBV15 and TRBJ1-2; D is possibly TRBD1 (6 bases). Per germline, CDR1 LNHNV and CDR2 YYDKDF (reference sequence). V lost 3 bases and J 4 bases, leaving 12 bases between the germline ends. The CDR3 runs to 14 residues. For the CDR3, the DNA is TGTGCCACCAGCAGGGACAGCCTTGTCTATGGCTACACCTTC. Its translation: CATSRDSLVYGYTF.

This clonotype has just one count. The chain uses TRBV7-2 and TRBJ2-3, with 7 bases identical to TRBD2. The CDR3 is made up of 13 amino acids. Germline trimming cut 5 bases from V and 7 bases from J; bases unmatched to any gene: 6. CDR1 is SGHTA, CDR2 FQGNSA, per germline. Here the CDR3 DNA reads TGTGCCAGCAGCGCCCGGGGGGAAAATACGCAGTATTTT. Protein sequence: CASSARGENTQYF.

CDR3 coding DNA: TGTGCCAGCAGCGTAAGGGATTCGAACACTGAAGCTTTCTTT. This codes for CASSVRDSNTEAFF. This chain links TRBV9 with TRBJ1-1; no reliable D call. Trimming pared 1 base from V and 1 base from J, leaving 8 bases between. The CDR3 contains 14 residues. The germline gives CDR1 SGDLS, CDR2 YYNGEE.